This T cell receptor beta chain is from a study of graft-versus-host responses after intestinal transplantation. Turning to the study itself: Multivisceral, liver-intestinal, or isolated intestinal transplants were performed in recipients. Anti-thymocyte globulin induction was given to all recipients, followed by tacrolimus and steroids for two to four years.

The V and J ends lost 3 bases and 2 bases respectively, with 8 bases between them. The CDR3 has 13 residues. The germline V gene encodes CDR1 MDHEN and CDR2 SYDVKM. Clones were sequenced by immunoSEQ multiplex PCR, and TCRdb holds only the in-frame ones, with some missing. The table lists tens of thousands of clones, around nine tenths of them singletons, with approximately 0.3% in the top ten. Study-wide findings and caveats: GvH clones were identified in recipient marrow, with some first appearing in ileum or blood.

About this clone: Its antigen is as yet unknown.

The starting material was unstimulated CD4+ T cells sorted from spleen or lymph node cells, obtained before intestinal transplant. V usage is TRBV28 and J usage is TRBJ2-7; possible D gene TRBD2, 6 bases. The receptor comes from a human donor who received an intestinal transplant. The CDR3, as DNA: TGTGCCAGCAGTTTGGCGGGAACCTACGAGCAGTACTTC. This sequence encodes CASSLAGTYEQYF.